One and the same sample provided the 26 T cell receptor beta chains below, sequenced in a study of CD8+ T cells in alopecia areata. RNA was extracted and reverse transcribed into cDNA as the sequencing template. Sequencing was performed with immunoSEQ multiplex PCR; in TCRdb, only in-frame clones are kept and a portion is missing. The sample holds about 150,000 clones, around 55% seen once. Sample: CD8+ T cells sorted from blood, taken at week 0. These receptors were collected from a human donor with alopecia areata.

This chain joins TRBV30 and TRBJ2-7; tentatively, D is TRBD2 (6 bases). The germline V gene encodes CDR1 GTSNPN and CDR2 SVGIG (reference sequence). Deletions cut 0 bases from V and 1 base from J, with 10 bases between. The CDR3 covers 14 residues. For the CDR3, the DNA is TGTGCCTGGAGTGTCGTGGGGGGATCCTACGAGCAGTACTTC. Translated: CAWSVVGGSYEQYF.

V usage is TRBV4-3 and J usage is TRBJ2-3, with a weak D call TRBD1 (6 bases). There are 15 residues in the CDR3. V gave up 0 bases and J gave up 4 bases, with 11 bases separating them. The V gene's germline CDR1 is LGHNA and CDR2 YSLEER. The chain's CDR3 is CASSQDRQDPDTQYF. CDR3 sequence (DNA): TGCGCCAGCAGCCAAGACAGACAGGATCCAGATACGCAGTATTTT.

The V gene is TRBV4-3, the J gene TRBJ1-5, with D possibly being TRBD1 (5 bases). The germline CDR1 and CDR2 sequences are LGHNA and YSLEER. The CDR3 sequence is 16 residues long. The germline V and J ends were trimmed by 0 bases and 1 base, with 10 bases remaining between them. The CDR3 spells CASSQDNGASNQPQHF. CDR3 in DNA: TGCGCCAGCAGCCAAGATAACGGGGCCAGCAATCAGCCCCAGCATTTT.

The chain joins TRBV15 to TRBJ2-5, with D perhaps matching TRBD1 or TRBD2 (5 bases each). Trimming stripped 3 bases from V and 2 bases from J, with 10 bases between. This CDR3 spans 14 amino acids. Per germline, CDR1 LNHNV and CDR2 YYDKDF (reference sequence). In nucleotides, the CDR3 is TGTGCCACCAGCAGCCGGGACGAGCAAGAGACCCAGTACTTC. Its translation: CATSSRDEQETQYF.

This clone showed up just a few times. The CDR3 DNA reads TGTGCCAGCAGCGGAGGGACAGGGGGGCAAGAGACCCAGTACTTC. Its protein product is CASSGGTGGQETQYF. The V call is TRBV9, the J call TRBJ2-5, with 11 bases identical to TRBD1. V was clipped by 3 bases and J by 2 bases; unmatched bases: 3. The CDR3 runs to 15 residues. Germline loops: CDR1 SGDLS, CDR2 YYNGEE.

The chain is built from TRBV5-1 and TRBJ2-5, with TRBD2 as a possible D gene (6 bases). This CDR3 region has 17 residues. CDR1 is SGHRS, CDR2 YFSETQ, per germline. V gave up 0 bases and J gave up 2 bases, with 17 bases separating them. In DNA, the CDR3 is TGCGCCAGCAGCTTGGCCCGGCGGGGAACTATACAAGAGACCCAGTACTTC. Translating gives CASSLARRGTIQETQYF.

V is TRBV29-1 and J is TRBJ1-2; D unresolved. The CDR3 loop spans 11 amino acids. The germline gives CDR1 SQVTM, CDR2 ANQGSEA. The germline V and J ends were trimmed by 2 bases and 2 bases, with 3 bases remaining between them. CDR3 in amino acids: CSVEQNYGYTF. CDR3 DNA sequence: TGCAGCGTTGAACAGAACTATGGCTACACCTTC. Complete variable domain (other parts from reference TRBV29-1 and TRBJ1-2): SAVISQKPSRDICQRGTSLTIQCQVDSQVTMMFWYRQQPGQSLTLIATANQGSEATYESGFVIDKFPISRPNLTFSTLTVSNMSPEDSSIYLCSVEQNYGYTFGSGTRLTVV.

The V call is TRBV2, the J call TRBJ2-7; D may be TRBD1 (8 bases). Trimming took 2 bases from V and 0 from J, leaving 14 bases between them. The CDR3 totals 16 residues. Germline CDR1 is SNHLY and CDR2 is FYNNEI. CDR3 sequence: CASSEFHRGGSYEQYF. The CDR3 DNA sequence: TGTGCCAGCAGTGAATTCCACAGGGGGGGCTCCTACGAGCAGTACTTC.

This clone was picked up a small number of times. The CDR3 region is CSVEQGTGELFF. The DNA for the CDR3 is TGCAGCGTTGAACAGGGGACCGGGGAGCTGTTTTTT. This chain connects TRBV29-1 to TRBJ2-2; weak D call: TRBD1 (6 bases). The length of the CDR3 is 12 residues. The V end lost 2 bases, the J end lost 5 bases, and 6 bases lay between the germline ends. From germline, CDR1 is SQVTM and CDR2 ANQGSEA.

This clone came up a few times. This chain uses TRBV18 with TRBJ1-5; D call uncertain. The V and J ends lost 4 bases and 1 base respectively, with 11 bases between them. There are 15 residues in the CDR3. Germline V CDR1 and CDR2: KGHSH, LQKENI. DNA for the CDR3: TGTGCCAGCTCACTCGAGGCAGCCAGCAATCAGCCCCAGCATTTT. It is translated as CASSLEAASNQPQHF.

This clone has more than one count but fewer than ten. CDR3 amino acids: CASSYPGASEKLFF. Written as DNA, the CDR3 is TGTGCCAGCAGTTACCCTGGGGCATCTGAAAAACTGTTTTTT. The gene calls are TRBV6-6 and TRBJ1-4; tentatively, D is TRBD1 (5 bases). The CDR3 is made up of 14 amino acids. Germline lookup yields CDR1 MNHNY and CDR2 SVGAGI (reference sequence). Trimming pared 2 bases from V and 7 bases from J, leaving 11 bases between.

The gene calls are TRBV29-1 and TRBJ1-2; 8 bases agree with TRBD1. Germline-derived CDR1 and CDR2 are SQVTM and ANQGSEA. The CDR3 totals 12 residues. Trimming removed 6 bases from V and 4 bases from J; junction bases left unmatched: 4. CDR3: CSVAGTGYGYTF. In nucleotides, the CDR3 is TGCAGCGTGGCCGGGACAGGCTATGGCTACACCTTC.

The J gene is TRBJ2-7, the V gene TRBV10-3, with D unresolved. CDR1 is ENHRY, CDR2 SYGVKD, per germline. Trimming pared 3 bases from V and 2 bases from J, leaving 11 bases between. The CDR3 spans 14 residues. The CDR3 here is CAISEGRLPYEQYF. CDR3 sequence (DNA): TGTGCCATCAGTGAAGGCAGGCTCCCCTACGAGCAGTACTTC.

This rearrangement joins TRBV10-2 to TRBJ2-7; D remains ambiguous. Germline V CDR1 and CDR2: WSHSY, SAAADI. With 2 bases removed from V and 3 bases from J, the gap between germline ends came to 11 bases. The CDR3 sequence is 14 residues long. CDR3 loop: CASSETGRYYEQYF. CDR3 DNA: TGCGCCAGCAGTGAGACCGGACGCTACTACGAGCAGTACTTC.

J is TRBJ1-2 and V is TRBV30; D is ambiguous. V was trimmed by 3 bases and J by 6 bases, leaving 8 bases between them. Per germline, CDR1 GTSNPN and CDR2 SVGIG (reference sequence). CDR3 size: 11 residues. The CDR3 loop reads CAWRAGNGYTF. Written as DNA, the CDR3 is TGTGCCTGGAGGGCGGGAAATGGCTACACCTTC.

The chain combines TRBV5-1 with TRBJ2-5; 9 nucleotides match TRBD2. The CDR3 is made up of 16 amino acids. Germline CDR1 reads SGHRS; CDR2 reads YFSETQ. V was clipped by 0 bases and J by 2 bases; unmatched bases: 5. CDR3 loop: CASSLGSGGQQETQYF. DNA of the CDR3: TGCGCCAGCAGCTTGGGGAGCGGGGGGCAGCAAGAGACCCAGTACTTC. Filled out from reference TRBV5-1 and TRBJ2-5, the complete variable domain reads KAGVTQTPRYLIKTRGQQVTLSCSPISGHRSVSWYQQTPGQGLQFLFEYFSETQRNKGNFPGRFSGRQFSNSRSEMNVSTLELGDSALYLCASSLGSGGQQETQYFGPGTRLLVL.

In nucleotides, the CDR3 is TGTGCCTGGAGTGAACAGGGAGATAGCAATCAGCCCCAGCATTTT. This gives the protein CAWSEQGDSNQPQHF. The chain couples TRBV30 to TRBJ1-5; perhaps TRBD1 as D (6 bases). Germline assignment: CDR1 GTSNPN and CDR2 SVGIG (reference sequence). The CDR3 consists of 15 residues. Trimming stripped 1 base from V and 0 bases from J, with 10 bases between.

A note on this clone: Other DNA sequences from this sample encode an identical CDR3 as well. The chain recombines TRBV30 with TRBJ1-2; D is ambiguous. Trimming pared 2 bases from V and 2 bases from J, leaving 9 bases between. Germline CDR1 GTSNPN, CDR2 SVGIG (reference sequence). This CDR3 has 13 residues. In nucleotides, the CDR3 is TGTGCCTGGAGTCCAGACGGAAACTATGGCTACACCTTC. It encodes CAWSPDGNYGYTF.

This CDR3 reads CAWSGGTGNSPLHF. The CDR3 DNA reads as TGTGCCTGGAGTGGGGGGACAGGGAATTCACCCCTCCACTTT. This sequence joins TRBV30 and TRBJ1-6, with 9 positions matching TRBD1. J was trimmed by 7 bases and V by 1 base; bases with no gene match: 2. The CDR3 has 14 residues. Per germline, CDR1 GTSNPN and CDR2 SVGIG (reference sequence).

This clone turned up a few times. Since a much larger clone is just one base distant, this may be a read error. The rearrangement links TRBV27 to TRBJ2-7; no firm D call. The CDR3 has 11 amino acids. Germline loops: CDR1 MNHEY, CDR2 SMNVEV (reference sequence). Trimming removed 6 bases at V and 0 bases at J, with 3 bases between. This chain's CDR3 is CASRDSYEQYF. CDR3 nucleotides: TGTGCCAGCAGGGACTCCTACGAGCAGTACTTC.

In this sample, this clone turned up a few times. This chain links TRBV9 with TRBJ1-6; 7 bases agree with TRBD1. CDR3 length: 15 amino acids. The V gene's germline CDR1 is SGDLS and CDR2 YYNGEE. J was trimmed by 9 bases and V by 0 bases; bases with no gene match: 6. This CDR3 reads CASSVGETGRSPLHF. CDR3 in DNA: TGTGCCAGCAGCGTAGGCGAGACAGGGCGTTCACCCCTCCACTTT.

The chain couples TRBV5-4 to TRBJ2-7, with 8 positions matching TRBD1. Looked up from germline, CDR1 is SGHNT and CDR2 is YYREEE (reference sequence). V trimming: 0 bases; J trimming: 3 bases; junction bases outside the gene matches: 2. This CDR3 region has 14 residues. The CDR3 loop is CASSLGTGLYEQYF. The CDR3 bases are TGTGCCAGCAGCTTGGGGACAGGGCTCTACGAGCAGTACTTC.

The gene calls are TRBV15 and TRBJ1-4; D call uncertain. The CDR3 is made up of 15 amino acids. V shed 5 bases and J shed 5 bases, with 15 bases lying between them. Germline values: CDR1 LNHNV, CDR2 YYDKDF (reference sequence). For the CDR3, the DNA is TGTGCCACCAGCTCTACCGAGGCCGAGAATGAAAAACTGTTTTTT. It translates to CATSSTEAENEKLFF.

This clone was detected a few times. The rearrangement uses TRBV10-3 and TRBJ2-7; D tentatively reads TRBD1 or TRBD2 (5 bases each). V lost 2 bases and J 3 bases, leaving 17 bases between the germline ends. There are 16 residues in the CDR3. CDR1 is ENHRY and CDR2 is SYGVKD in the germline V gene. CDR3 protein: CAISEPDSSRGYEQYF. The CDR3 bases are TGTGCCATCAGTGAGCCAGACAGTTCGAGGGGCTACGAGCAGTACTTC.

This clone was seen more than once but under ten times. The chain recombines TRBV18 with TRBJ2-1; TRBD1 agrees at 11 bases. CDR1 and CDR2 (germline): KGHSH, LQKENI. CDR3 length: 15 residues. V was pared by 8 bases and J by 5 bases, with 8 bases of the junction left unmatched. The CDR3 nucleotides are TGTGCCAGCCGCTGGGACAGGGGGTCGAACAATGAGCAGTTCTTC. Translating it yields CASRWDRGSNNEQFF.

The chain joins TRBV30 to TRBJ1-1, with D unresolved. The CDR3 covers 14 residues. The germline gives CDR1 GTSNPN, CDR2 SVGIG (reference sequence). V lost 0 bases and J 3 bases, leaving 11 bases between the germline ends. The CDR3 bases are TGTGCCTGGAGTGTAACCCGGGCTGACACTGAAGCTTTCTTT. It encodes CAWSVTRADTEAFF. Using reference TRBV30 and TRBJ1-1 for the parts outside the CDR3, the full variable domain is SQTIHQWPATLVQPVGSPLSLECTVEGTSNPNLYWYRQAAGRGLQLLFYSVGIGQISSEVPQNLSASRPQDRQFILSSKKLLLSDSGFYLCAWSVTRADTEAFFGQGTRLTVV.